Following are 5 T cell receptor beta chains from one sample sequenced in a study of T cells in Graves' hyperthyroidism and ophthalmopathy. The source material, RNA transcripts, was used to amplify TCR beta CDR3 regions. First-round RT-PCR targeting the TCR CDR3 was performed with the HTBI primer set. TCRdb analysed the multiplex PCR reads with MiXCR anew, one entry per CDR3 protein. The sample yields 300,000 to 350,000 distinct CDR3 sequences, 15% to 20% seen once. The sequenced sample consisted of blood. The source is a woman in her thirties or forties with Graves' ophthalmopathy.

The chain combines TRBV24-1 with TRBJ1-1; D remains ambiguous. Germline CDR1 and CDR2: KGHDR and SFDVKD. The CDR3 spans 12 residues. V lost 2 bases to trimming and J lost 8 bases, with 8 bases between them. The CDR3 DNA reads TGTGCCACCAGTGATTCCGGACGGGAAGCTTTCTTT. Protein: CATSDSGREAFF.

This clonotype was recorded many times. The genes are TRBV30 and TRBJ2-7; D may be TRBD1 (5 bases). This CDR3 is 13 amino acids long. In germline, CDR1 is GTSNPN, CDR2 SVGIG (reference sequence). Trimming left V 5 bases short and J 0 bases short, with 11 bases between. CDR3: CAWGALNSYEQYF. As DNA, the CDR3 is TGTGCCTGGGGGGCGCTGAACTCCTACGAGCAGTACTTC.

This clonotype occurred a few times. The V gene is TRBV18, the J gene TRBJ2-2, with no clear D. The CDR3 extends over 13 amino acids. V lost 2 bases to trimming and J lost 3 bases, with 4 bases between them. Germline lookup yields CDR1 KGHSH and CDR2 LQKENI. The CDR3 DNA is TGTGCCAGCTCACCAGAGGACACCGGGGAGCTGTTTTTT. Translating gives CASSPEDTGELFF. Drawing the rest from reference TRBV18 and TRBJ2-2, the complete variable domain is NAGVMQNPRHLVRRRGQEARLRCSPMKGHSHVYWYRQLPEEGLKFMVYLQKENIIDESGMPKERFSAEFPKEGPSILRIQQVVRGDSAAYFCASSPEDTGELFFGEGSRLTVL.

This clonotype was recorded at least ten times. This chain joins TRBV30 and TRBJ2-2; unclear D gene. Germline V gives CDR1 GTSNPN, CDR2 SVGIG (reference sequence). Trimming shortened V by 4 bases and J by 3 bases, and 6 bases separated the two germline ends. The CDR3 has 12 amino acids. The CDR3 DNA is TGTGCCTGGATGTCGGACACCGGGGAGCTGTTTTTT. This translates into CAWMSDTGELFF.

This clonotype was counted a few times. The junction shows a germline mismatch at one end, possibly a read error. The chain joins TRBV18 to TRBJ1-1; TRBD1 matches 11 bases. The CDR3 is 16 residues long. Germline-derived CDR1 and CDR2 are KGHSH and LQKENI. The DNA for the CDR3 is TGTGCCGGCTCACCACGGACAGGGGGCATGGACACTGAAGCTTTCTTT. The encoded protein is CAGSPRTGGMDTEAFF.